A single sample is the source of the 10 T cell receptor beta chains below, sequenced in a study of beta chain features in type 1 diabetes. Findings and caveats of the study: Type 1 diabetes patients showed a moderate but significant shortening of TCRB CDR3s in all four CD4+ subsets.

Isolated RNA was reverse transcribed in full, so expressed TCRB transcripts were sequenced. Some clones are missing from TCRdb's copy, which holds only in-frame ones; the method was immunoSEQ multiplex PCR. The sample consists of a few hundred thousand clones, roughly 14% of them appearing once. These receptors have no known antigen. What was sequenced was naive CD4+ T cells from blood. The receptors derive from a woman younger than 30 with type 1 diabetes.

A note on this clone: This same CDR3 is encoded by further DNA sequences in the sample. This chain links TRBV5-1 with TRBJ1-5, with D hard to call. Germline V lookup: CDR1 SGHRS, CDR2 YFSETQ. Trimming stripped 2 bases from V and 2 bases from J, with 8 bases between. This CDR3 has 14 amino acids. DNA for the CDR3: TGCGCCAGCAGCTTAGACGGGGGCAATCAGCCCCAGCATTTT. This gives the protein CASSLDGGNQPQHF.

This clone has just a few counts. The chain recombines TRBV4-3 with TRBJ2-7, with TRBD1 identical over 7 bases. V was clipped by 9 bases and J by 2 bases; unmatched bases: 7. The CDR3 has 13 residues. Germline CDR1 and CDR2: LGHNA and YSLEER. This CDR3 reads CARERRGPYEQYV. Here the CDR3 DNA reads TGCGCCAGAGAACGAAGGGGGCCCTACGAGCAGTACGTC.

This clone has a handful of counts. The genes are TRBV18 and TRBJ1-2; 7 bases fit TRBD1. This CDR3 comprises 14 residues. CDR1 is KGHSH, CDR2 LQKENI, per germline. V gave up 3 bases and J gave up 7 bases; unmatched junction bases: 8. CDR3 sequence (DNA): TGTGCCAGCTCACCCCTCGAGGGGGCGGTTGGCTACACCTTC. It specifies CASSPLEGAVGYTF.

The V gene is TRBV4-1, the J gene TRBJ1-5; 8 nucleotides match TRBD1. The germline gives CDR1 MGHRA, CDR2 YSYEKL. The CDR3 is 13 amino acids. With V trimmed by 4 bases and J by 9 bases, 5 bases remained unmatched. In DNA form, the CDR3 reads TGCGCCAGCAGCCGAATACAGGGGGGGCCCCAGCATTTT. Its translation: CASSRIQGGPQHF.

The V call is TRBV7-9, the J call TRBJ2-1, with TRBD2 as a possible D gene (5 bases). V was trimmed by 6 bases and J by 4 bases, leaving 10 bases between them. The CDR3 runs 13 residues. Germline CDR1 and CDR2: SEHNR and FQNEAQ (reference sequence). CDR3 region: CASSSGLYNEQFF. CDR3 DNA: TGTGCCAGCAGTTCCGGACTGTACAATGAGCAGTTCTTC.

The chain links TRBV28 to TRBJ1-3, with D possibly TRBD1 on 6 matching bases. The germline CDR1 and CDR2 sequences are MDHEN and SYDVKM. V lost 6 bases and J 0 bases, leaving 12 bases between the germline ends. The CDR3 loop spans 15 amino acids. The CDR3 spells CASSATGFSGNTIYF. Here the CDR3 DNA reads TGTGCCAGCAGCGCGACAGGTTTCTCTGGAAACACCATATATTTT.

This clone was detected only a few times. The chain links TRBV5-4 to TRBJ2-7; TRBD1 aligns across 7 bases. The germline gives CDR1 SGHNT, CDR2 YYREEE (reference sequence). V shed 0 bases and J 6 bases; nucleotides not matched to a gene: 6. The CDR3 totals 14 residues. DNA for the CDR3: TGTGCCAGCAGCTTGGGGCAGGGGGTGGGCGAGCAGTACTTC. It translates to CASSLGQGVGEQYF.

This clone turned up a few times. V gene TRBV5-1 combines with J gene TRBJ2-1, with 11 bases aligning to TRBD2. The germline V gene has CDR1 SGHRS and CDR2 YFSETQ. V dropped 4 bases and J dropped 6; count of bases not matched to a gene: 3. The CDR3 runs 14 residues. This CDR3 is CASSQGTSGNEQFF. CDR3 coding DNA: TGCGCCAGCAGCCAAGGGACTAGCGGCAATGAGCAGTTCTTC. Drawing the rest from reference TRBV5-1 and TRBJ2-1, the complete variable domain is KAGVTQTPRYLIKTRGQQVTLSCSPISGHRSVSWYQQTPGQGLQFLFEYFSETQRNKGNFPGRFSGRQFSNSRSEMNVSTLELGDSALYLCASSQGTSGNEQFFGPGTRLTVL.

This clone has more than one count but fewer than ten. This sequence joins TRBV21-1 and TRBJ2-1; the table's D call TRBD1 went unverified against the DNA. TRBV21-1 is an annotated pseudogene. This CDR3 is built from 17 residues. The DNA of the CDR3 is TGTGCCAGCAGCAAAGAGGGACAGCAAGAGCGCCTCAATGAGCAGTTCTTC. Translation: CASSKEGQQERLNEQFF.

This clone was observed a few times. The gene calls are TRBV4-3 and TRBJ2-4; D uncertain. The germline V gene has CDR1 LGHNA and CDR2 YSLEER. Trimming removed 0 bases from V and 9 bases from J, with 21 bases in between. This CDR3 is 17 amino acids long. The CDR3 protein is CASSQDYVTHGLGIQYF. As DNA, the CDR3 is TGCGCCAGCAGCCAAGATTATGTGACCCACGGGTTGGGCATTCAGTACTTC.